A selection of T cell receptor beta chains follows, all from one sample in a study of blood T cell repertoires in COVID-19. Data came from immunoSEQ multiplex PCR; TCRdb stores just in-frame clones and leaves some out. Of more than 70,000 clones detected, 85% to 90% appear once; the ten largest clones hold approximately 21%. Material: peripheral blood. All receptors come from an elderly woman in a cohort sampled during active or convalescent COVID-19. The CDR3 runs from the conserved cysteine through the conserved F or W. The order of the fields is clone size, J gene, V gene, D gene, CDR3 protein, CDR3 DNA. D genes are given only for firm matches. Clone size is stated in some rows and not others, as once, few, many or a class when expanded.

size: -
J: TRBJ1-4
V: TRBV24-1
D: -
CDR3: CATSDLGTQDNEKLFF
DNA: TGTGCCACCAGTGATTTGGGGACACAAGATAATGAAAAACTGTTTTTT

size: -
J: TRBJ1-1
V: TRBV5-6
D: -
CDR3: CASSLGPLAANTEAFF
DNA: TGTGCCAGCAGCTTGGGACCCCTGGCGGCGAACACTGAAGCTTTCTTT

size: -
J: TRBJ2-6
V: TRBV5-1
D: TRBD1
CDR3: CASSYTIRGSGANVLTF
DNA: TGCGCCAGCAGCTACACAATCAGGGGGTCTGGGGCCAACGTCCTGACTTTC

size: -
J: TRBJ1-6
V: TRBV11-3
D: TRBD1
CDR3: CASSGDRHNSPLHF
DNA: TGTGCCAGCAGCGGGGACAGACATAATTCACCCCTCCACTTT

size: -
J: TRBJ2-1
V: TRBV3-1/TRBV3-2
D: TRBD2
CDR3: CASSQTSGRNEQFF
DNA: TGTGCCAGCAGCCAGACTAGCGGGAGGAATGAGCAGTTCTTC

size: -
J: TRBJ2-7
V: TRBV2
D: -
CDR3: CASGLDSYEQYF
DNA: TGTGCCAGCGGGCTTGACTCCTACGAGCAGTACTTC

size: -
J: TRBJ1-2
V: TRBV13
D: -
CDR3: CASSLLRRQPYGYTF
DNA: TGTGCCAGCAGCTTACTCCGAAGACAGCCTTATGGCTACACCTTC

size: -
J: TRBJ2-5
V: TRBV5-1
D: -
CDR3: CASSPTKGEETQYF
DNA: TGCGCCAGCAGCCCTACGAAGGGGGAAGAGACCCAGTACTTC

size: -
J: TRBJ1-2
V: TRBV6-4
D: -
CDR3: CASSNQDGNYGYTF
DNA: TGTGCCAGCAGTAATCAAGACGGGAACTATGGCTACACCTTC

size: -
J: TRBJ2-2
V: TRBV24-1
D: TRBD1
CDR3: CATSDPTGGPGELFF
DNA: TGTGCCACCAGTGACCCGACAGGGGGTCCCGGGGAGCTGTTTTTT

size: -
J: TRBJ2-7
V: TRBV5-6
D: -
CDR3: CATSPGVSYEQYF
DNA: TGTGCCACCTCCCCCGGGGTCTCCTACGAGCAGTACTTC

size: few
J: TRBJ2-2
V: TRBV5-8
D: -
CDR3: CASSPVPGSTGELFF
DNA: TGTGCCAGCAGCCCGGTCCCGGGAAGCACCGGGGAGCTGTTTTTT

size: -
J: TRBJ2-7
V: TRBV29-1
D: TRBD1
CDR3: CSGGQAAYEQYF
DNA: TGCAGCGGGGGACAGGCTGCTTACGAGCAGTACTTC

size: once
J: TRBJ2-6
V: TRBV6-5
D: TRBD2
CDR3: CASSPGRTGANVLTF
DNA: TGTGCCAGCAGCCCCGGGAGGACGGGGGCCAACGTCCTGACTTTC

size: -
J: TRBJ2-1
V: TRBV28
D: TRBD2
CDR3: CATAGGGKGGDEQFF
DNA: TGTGCCACGGCGGGAGGGGGAAAAGGGGGCGATGAGCAGTTCTTC

size: -
J: TRBJ2-2
V: TRBV5-1
D: TRBD2
CDR3: CASSRGLAGARGGELFF
DNA: TGCGCCAGCAGCCGGGGACTAGCGGGAGCTCGTGGCGGGGAGCTGTTTTTT

size: -
J: TRBJ2-4
V: TRBV18
D: -
CDR3: CASSPTLENIQYF
DNA: TGTGCCAGCTCACCAACACTAGAGAACATTCAGTACTTC

size: few
J: TRBJ2-1
V: TRBV6-5
D: TRBD2
CDR3: CASSYLAGGMREQFF
DNA: TGTGCCAGCAGTTACCTAGCGGGAGGGATGAGGGAGCAGTTCTTC

size: medium-sized
J: TRBJ2-2
V: TRBV5-4
D: TRBD2
CDR3: CATTGGTSGRAWTGELFF
DNA: TGTGCCACCACGGGGGGGACTAGCGGGAGGGCCTGGACCGGGGAGCTGTTTTTT

size: -
J: TRBJ2-5
V: TRBV18
D: TRBD1
CDR3: CASFGQAETQYF
DNA: TGTGCCAGCTTCGGACAGGCGGAGACCCAGTACTTC

size: -
J: TRBJ2-1
V: TRBV5-1
D: -
CDR3: CASSSATGLDEQFF
DNA: TGCGCCAGCAGCTCCGCTACAGGGTTAGATGAGCAGTTCTTC

size: -
J: TRBJ2-1
V: TRBV2
D: -
CDR3: CASSEVREQFF
DNA: TGTGCCAGCAGTGAAGTGCGGGAGCAGTTCTTC

size: once
J: TRBJ2-1
V: TRBV29-1
D: -
CDR3: CSVGGGLATYEQFF
DNA: TGCAGCGTTGGGGGGGGCCTAGCAACGTATGAGCAGTTCTTC

size: -
J: TRBJ2-3
V: TRBV30
D: TRBD2
CDR3: CAWSFGLAGKNTQYF
DNA: TGTGCCTGGAGTTTTGGACTAGCGGGAAAAAATACGCAGTATTTT

size: once
J: TRBJ1-2
V: TRBV9
D: -
CDR3: CASSVDQGGGYTF
DNA: TGTGCCAGCAGCGTAGACCAGGGTGGTGGCTACACCTTC

size: -
J: TRBJ1-2
V: TRBV7-9
D: -
CDR3: CASSLDGVGSDGYTF
DNA: TGTGCCAGCAGCTTAGACGGGGTTGGGTCCGATGGCTACACCTTC

size: -
J: TRBJ2-1
V: TRBV5-6
D: TRBD2
CDR3: CASSRRGNEQFF
DNA: TGTGCCAGCAGCCGGCGGGGGAATGAGCAGTTCTTC

size: -
J: TRBJ2-7
V: TRBV5-1
D: -
CDR3: CASRAIGRGWYEQYF
DNA: TGCGCCAGCAGGGCTATTGGCAGGGGATGGTACGAGCAGTACTTC

size: -
J: TRBJ2-2
V: TRBV19
D: TRBD1
CDR3: CASKVDRGRTGELFF
DNA: TGTGCCAGTAAGGTCGACAGGGGGAGGACCGGGGAGCTGTTTTTT

size: few
J: TRBJ1-4
V: TRBV18
D: TRBD1
CDR3: CASSPDRVSYEKLFF
DNA: TGTGCCAGCTCGCCCGACAGGGTTTCATATGAAAAACTGTTTTTT

size: -
J: TRBJ1-5
V: TRBV6-1
D: -
CDR3: CASSEGDSNNQPQHF
DNA: TGTGCCAGCAGTGAAGGCGACAGTAACAATCAGCCCCAGCATTTT

size: -
J: TRBJ2-1
V: TRBV23-1
D: TRBD1
CDR3: CASSPWEYLNRGLRSNRIYNEQFF
DNA: TGCGCCAGCAGTCCCTGGGAATACCTAAACAGGGGCTTGAGGTCTAATCGGATATACAATGAGCAGTTCTTC

size: -
J: TRBJ2-5
V: TRBV7-3
D: TRBD1
CDR3: CASSLWGQEATQYF
DNA: TGTGCCAGCAGCTTATGGGGACAGGAAGCCACCCAGTACTTC

size: -
J: TRBJ2-1
V: TRBV7-9
D: TRBD1
CDR3: CASSSGTGLYNEQFF
DNA: TGTGCCAGCAGCTCAGGGACAGGGCTTTACAATGAGCAGTTCTTC

size: -
J: TRBJ1-2
V: TRBV5-6
D: -
CDR3: CASSFGGATEFYGYTF
DNA: TGTGCCAGCAGCTTCGGGGGGGCAACCGAATTCTATGGCTACACCTTC

size: few
J: TRBJ2-7
V: TRBV5-1
D: TRBD1
CDR3: CASSLQGDSKQYF
DNA: TGCGCCAGCAGCTTGCAAGGGGACAGCAAGCAGTACTTC

size: -
J: TRBJ1-6
V: TRBV3-1/TRBV3-2
D: -
CDR3: CASSQNPAGNSPLHF
DNA: TGTGCCAGCAGCCAAAACCCCGCGGGGAATTCACCCCTCCACTTT

size: -
J: TRBJ2-1
V: TRBV19
D: TRBD2
CDR3: CASSITGLASNEQFF
DNA: TGTGCCAGTAGTATAACGGGACTAGCGAGCAATGAGCAGTTCTTC

size: -
J: TRBJ2-3
V: TRBV28
D: TRBD2
CDR3: CASSALAESTDTQYF
DNA: TGTGCCAGCAGTGCCCTAGCGGAAAGCACAGATACGCAGTATTTT

size: -
J: TRBJ2-5
V: TRBV5-1
D: TRBD2
CDR3: CASSRDRRGGEGQYF
DNA: TGCGCCAGCAGCCGCGACCGACGGGGGGGAGAGGGTCAGTACTTC

size: -
J: TRBJ2-7
V: TRBV6-5
D: TRBD1
CDR3: CASSQPGQGISEQYF
DNA: TGTGCCAGCAGTCAACCGGGACAGGGGATCTCCGAGCAGTACTTC

size: -
J: TRBJ1-1
V: TRBV28
D: TRBD1
CDR3: CASLAGNRGGAFF
DNA: TGTGCCAGCCTCGCCGGTAACAGGGGTGGGGCTTTCTTT